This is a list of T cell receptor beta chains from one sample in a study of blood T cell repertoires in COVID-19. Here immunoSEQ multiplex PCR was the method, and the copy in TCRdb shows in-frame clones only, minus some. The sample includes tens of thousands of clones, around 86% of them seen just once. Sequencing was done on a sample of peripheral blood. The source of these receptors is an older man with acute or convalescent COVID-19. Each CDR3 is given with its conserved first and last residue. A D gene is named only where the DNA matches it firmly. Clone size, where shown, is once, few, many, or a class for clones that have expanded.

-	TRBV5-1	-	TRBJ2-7	CASSLTAYEQYF	TGCGCCAGCAGCCTGACAGCCTACGAGCAGTACTTC
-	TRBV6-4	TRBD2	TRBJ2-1	CASTVGTSGVNEQFF	TGTGCCAGCACCGTAGGGACTAGCGGTGTCAATGAGCAGTTCTTC
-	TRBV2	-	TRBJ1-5	CASSLQLGENQPQHF	TGTGCCAGCAGCCTCCAGCTAGGTGAGAATCAGCCCCAGCATTTT
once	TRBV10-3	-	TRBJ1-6	CAIQGYSYNSPLHF	TGTGCCATCCAGGGGTACTCCTATAATTCACCCCTCCACTTT
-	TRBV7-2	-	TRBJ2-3	CASSLSGAQGDTQYF	TGTGCCAGCAGCTTAAGCGGGGCACAGGGAGATACGCAGTATTTT
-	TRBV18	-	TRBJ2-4	CASSPGHHQTKNIQYF	TGTGCCAGCTCACCGGGACACCACCAGACCAAAAACATTCAGTACTTC
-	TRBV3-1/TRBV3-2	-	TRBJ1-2	CASSLGPGTNYGYTF	TGTGCCAGCAGCCTTGGTCCCGGGACTAACTATGGCTACACCTTC
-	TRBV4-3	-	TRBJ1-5	CASSQDLRGGAGNQPQHF	TGCGCCAGCAGCCAAGATCTTAGAGGGGGGGCGGGCAATCAGCCCCAGCATTTT
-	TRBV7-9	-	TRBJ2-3	CASSLAADTQYF	TGTGCCAGCAGCTTAGCAGCCGATACGCAGTATTTT
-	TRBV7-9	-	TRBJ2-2	CASSLKPEGRAGELFF	TGTGCCAGCAGCCTCAAACCGGAGGGTCGGGCCGGGGAGCTGTTTTTT
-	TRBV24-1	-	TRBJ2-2	CATKAGLTGELFF	TGTGCCACCAAGGCAGGGCTGACCGGGGAGCTGTTTTTT
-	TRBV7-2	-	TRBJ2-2	CASSLVRNTGELFF	TGTGCCAGCAGCTTAGTGAGGAACACCGGGGAGCTGTTTTTT
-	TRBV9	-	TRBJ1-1	CASSAGQSYTEAFF	TGTGCCAGCAGCGCAGGACAGAGCTACACTGAAGCTTTCTTT
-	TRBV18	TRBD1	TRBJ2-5	CASSPSPGGQETQYF	TGTGCCAGCTCACCATCCCCAGGGGGCCAAGAGACCCAGTACTTC
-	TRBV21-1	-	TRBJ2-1	CASSTWPGTSGRFNEQFF	TGTGCCAGCAGCACCTGGCCCGGGACTAGCGGGAGGTTTAATGAGCAGTTCTTC
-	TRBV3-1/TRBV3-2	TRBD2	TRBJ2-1	CASSQVGDRRGGEQFF	TGTGCCAGCAGCCAAGTTGGAGATCGTCGGGGAGGGGAGCAGTTCTTC
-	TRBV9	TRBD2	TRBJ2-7	CASSLGLAGSYEQYF	TGTGCCAGCAGCCTGGGACTAGCGGGGTCCTACGAGCAGTACTTC
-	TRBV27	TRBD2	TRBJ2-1	CASSLQLRGDEQFF	TGTGCCAGCAGTTTACAACTACGGGGGGATGAGCAGTTCTTC
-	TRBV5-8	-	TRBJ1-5	CASSSGYSNQPQHF	TGTGCCAGCAGCTCAGGGTATAGCAATCAGCCCCAGCATTTT
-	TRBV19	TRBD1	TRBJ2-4	CASSRTGVAKNIQYF	TGTGCCAGTAGCAGGACAGGGGTTGCCAAAAACATTCAGTACTTC
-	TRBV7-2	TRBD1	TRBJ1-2	CASSPRITGGVDGYTF	TGTGCCAGCAGCCCCCGTATAACAGGGGGGGTGGATGGCTACACCTTC
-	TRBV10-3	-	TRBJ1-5	CAISESIYSNQPQHF	TGTGCCATCAGTGAGTCAATATATAGCAATCAGCCCCAGCATTTT
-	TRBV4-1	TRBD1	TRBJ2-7	CASSATGVYEQYF	TGCGCCAGCAGCGCGACAGGGGTCTACGAGCAGTACTTC
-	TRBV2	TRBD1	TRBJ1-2	CASSGDRDGYTF	TGTGCCAGCAGTGGGGACAGGGATGGCTACACCTTC
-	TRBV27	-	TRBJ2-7	CASSREAWRADEQYF	TGTGCCAGCAGCCGCGAGGCGTGGAGGGCGGACGAGCAGTACTTC
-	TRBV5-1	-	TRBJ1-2	CASSSGGGSNYGYTF	TGCGCCAGCAGCTCGGGAGGGGGGTCTAACTATGGCTACACCTTC